This TCR beta chain was captured in a study of patients and donors after allogeneic stem cell transplantation. Ten or more counts support this clonotype. One entry per CDR3 protein, called by TCRdb with MiXCR from the RT-PCR reads. The data hold some 960,000 distinct CDR3 sequences, with about 20% observed a single time. Trimming stripped 3 bases from V and 8 bases from J, with 8 bases between. The CDR3 sequence is 12 residues long. The sequenced material came from blood, either unsorted or a sorted T cell fraction (not recorded which). The chain uses TRBV12-3 or TRBV12-4 and TRBJ2-1; D assignment may be TRBD1 or TRBD2 (5 bases each). The TCR sequence derives from a human donor who was either an allogeneic HSCT recipient or a stem cell or donor lymphocyte infusion donor (not recorded which). It is not recorded whose cells these are; they may come from a transplant donor. The CDR3 loop is CASSFSGHEQFF. The CDR3 DNA sequence: TGTGCCAGCAGTTTTTCGGGGCATGAGCAGTTCTTC.